Below, one T cell receptor (beta chain) is given with its context. The record originates from a study of T cells in Graves' hyperthyroidism and ophthalmopathy. The CDR3 contains 14 residues. V lost 5 bases and J 4 bases, leaving 14 bases between the germline ends. The germline CDR1 and CDR2 sequences are SNHLY and FYNNEI. Authors of the study amplified TCR beta CDR3 regions from RNA transcripts. The HTBI primer set was used in a first-round RT-PCR of the TCR CDR3. From the multiplex PCR reads, TCRdb called clonotypes with MiXCR, one entry per CDR3 protein. The sample records 700,000 to 950,000 distinct CDR3 sequences, 35% being singletons.

Source material: blood. The chain has TRBV2 and TRBJ1-1; TRBD1 is a possible D gene (5 bases). The receptor was derived from a woman between 35 and 50 years old with Graves' hyperthyroidism. CDR3 sequence reads: CASSPLDSSTEAFF. CDR3 sequence (DNA): TGTGCCAGCAGTCCTCTTGACAGCTCCACTGAAGCTTTCTTT.